This TCR beta chain was retrieved from a study of CD8 T cells in ankylosing spondylitis. Study observations and caveats: In peripheral blood, disease-linked CD8+ clones occurred at relatively low frequencies.

TCRdb re-called the 5' RACE reads with MiXCR, one entry per CDR3 protein. Of 250,000 to 300,000 distinct CDR3 sequences listed, approximately 20% are singletons. V was pared by 1 base and J by 4 bases, with 13 bases between. Germline V lookup: CDR1 SGHAT, CDR2 FQDESV (reference sequence). This CDR3 is built from 16 residues. This clonotype was recorded a few times. Its antigen is not identified. Sequencing was done on a sample of blood, either unsorted or a sorted T cell fraction (not recorded which). This clonotype was sampled from a male donor with ankylosing spondylitis or in good health (not recorded which). The chain employs TRBV11-1 and TRBJ2-2; D is unresolved. The CDR3 spells CASSLDVVGGTGELFF. In nucleotides, the CDR3 is TGTGCCAGCAGCTTAGACGTCGTGGGCGGCACCGGGGAGCTGTTTTTT. The full variable domain, with the rest looked up from reference TRBV11-1 and TRBJ2-2, is EAEVAQSPRYKITEKSQAVAFWCDPISGHATLYWYRQILGQGPELLVQFQDESVVDDSQLPKDRFSAERLKGVDSTLKIQPAELGDSAMYLCASSLDVVGGTGELFFGEGSRLTVL.